The 28 T cell receptor beta chains in this list originate from one sample, sequenced in a study of cytomegalovirus exposure and HLA in healthy donors (dated by TCRdb to about 2017). The library was obtained by the immunoSEQ multiplex PCR assay. For the multiplex PCR, a mixture combining 60 forward primers for TCR Vbeta segments and 13 reverse primers for TCR Jbeta segments was used. Not all clones reach the TCRdb copy of this immuneACCESS table, which keeps in-frame sequences only. Checked studies attribute under half of the gap to unresolved V genes and leave the rest unexplained. The sample's table covers 60,000 to 90,000 clones. The ten most abundant clones make up about 5% of the sample. Sequenced input: PBMCs. All receptors derive from a woman aged 40 to 55 in good health and CMV-seropositive.

This rearrangement joins TRBV19 to TRBJ1-1; perhaps TRBD1 as D (6 bases). The CDR3 consists of 15 residues. CDR1 LNHDA and CDR2 SQIVND come from the germline V gene (reference sequence). Trimming removed 5 bases at V and 0 bases at J, with 13 bases between. Here the CDR3 DNA reads TGTGCCAGTAGTCGAGCGAAGGGGGTGAACACTGAAGCTTTCTTT. Translated: CASSRAKGVNTEAFF.

This chain connects TRBV28 to TRBJ1-2, with 9 bases fitting TRBD1. This CDR3 region has 14 residues. V was clipped by 6 bases and J by 8 bases; unmatched bases: 10. The V gene's germline CDR1 is MDHEN and CDR2 SYDVKM. In nucleotides, the CDR3 is TGTGCCAGCAGCCACAGGGGGCGGTTCAGGGGCTACACCTTC. Amino acid sequence: CASSHRGRFRGYTF.

J is TRBJ2-1 and V is TRBV7-2; D is unresolved. The CDR3 has 14 residues. Germline-derived CDR1 and CDR2 are SGHTA and FQGNSA. The germline V and J ends were trimmed by 1 base and 7 bases, with 11 bases remaining between them. CDR3 DNA sequence: TGTGCCAGCAGCTTAGTGTACCGAGAGAATGAGCAGTTCTTC. It yields the protein CASSLVYRENEQFF.

The chain has TRBV10-3 and TRBJ1-5; D is ambiguous. The germline CDR1 and CDR2 sequences are ENHRY and SYGVKD. V was trimmed by 0 bases and J by 0 bases, leaving 6 bases between them. The CDR3 extends over 15 amino acids. The CDR3 DNA reads TGTGCCATCAGTGAGTCGAGTGATAGCAATCAGCCCCAGCATTTT. As protein: CAISESSDSNQPQHF.

The rearrangement joins TRBV7-9 to TRBJ2-1; D is unresolved. The CDR3 loop spans 13 amino acids. Trimming shortened V by 4 bases and J by 4 bases, and 8 bases separated the two germline ends. Germline V gene sequence: CDR1 SEHNR, CDR2 FQNEAQ (reference sequence). CDR3 sequence reads: CASSSQTYNEQFF. DNA for the CDR3: TGTGCCAGCAGCTCCCAGACTTACAATGAGCAGTTCTTC.

The gene calls are TRBV5-1 and TRBJ2-5, with D perhaps matching TRBD2 (6 bases). There are 14 residues in the CDR3. V lost 6 bases and J 5 bases, leaving 17 bases between the germline ends. Germline lookup yields CDR1 SGHRS and CDR2 YFSETQ. Written as DNA, the CDR3 is TGCGCCAGCACGTTCGGAGGGCCGGGGGAGACCCAGTACTTC. This encodes CASTFGGPGETQYF.

The CDR3 here is CASEEGAGETQYF. The DNA of the CDR3 is TGTGCTAGTGAAGAGGGGGCTGGAGAGACCCAGTACTTC. This chain connects TRBV12-5 to TRBJ2-5, with 7 bases matching TRBD1. The CDR3 runs to 13 residues. J was trimmed by 4 bases and V by 7 bases; bases with no gene match: 6. Germline lookup yields CDR1 LGHNT and CDR2 FRNRAP.

V is TRBV15 and J is TRBJ2-7; 7 nucleotides line up with TRBD1. CDR3 length equals 16 residues. The junction had 9 bases not matched to a gene; V was cut back by 0 bases and J by 4 bases. Germline V gives CDR1 LNHNV, CDR2 YYDKDF (reference sequence). CDR3 sequence: CATSRDPDRAVYEQYF. The CDR3 DNA is TGTGCCACCAGCAGAGATCCCGACAGGGCGGTATACGAGCAGTACTTC.

The J gene is TRBJ2-3, the V gene TRBV10-3, with D perhaps TRBD2 (5 bases). V shed 5 bases and J shed 2 bases, with 11 bases lying between them. Germline-derived CDR1 and CDR2 are ENHRY and SYGVKD. This CDR3 is built from 14 residues. The CDR3 region is CAISLGLVTDTQYF. The CDR3, as DNA: TGTGCCATCAGTCTAGGACTTGTCACAGATACGCAGTATTTT.

V and J are TRBV4-1 and TRBJ2-3, with 11 nucleotides matching TRBD1. With V trimmed by 3 bases and J by 3 bases, 5 bases remained unmatched. The CDR3 consists of 16 residues. CDR1 is MGHRA and CDR2 is YSYEKL in the germline V gene. The CDR3 nucleotides read TGCGCCAGCAGCCAGGGACAGGGGGTGGTGACAGATACGCAGTATTTT. This translates into CASSQGQGVVTDTQYF.

This chain links TRBV4-1 with TRBJ1-3; no clear D. This CDR3 spans 15 amino acids. Trimming shortened V by 2 bases and J by 1 base, and 9 bases separated the two germline ends. Germline values: CDR1 MGHRA, CDR2 YSYEKL. The CDR3 nucleotides are TGCGCCAGCAGCCAAAAGCGGGAATCTGGAAACACCATATATTTT. It is translated as CASSQKRESGNTIYF.

The chain links TRBV5-1 to TRBJ1-2; the match to TRBD1 covers 7 bases. With 4 bases clipped from V and 3 bases from J, the junction kept 15 bases outside the gene matches. CDR1 and CDR2 from the germline V gene are SGHRS and YFSETQ. CDR3 length equals 17 residues. The CDR3 spells CASSPEGTQGRDYGYTF. For the CDR3, the DNA is TGCGCCAGCAGCCCCGAGGGCACACAGGGGCGTGACTATGGCTACACCTTC.

The rearrangement links TRBV9 to TRBJ1-2, with 8 bases fitting TRBD1. Germline-derived CDR1 and CDR2 are SGDLS and YYNGEE. With 1 base clipped from V and 8 bases from J, the junction kept 10 bases outside the gene matches. The CDR3 is 15 amino acids. CDR3 coding DNA: TGTGCCAGCAGCGTACGGACAGGGAAGGATGGAGGCTACACCTTC. This codes for CASSVRTGKDGGYTF.

The chain has TRBV29-1 and TRBJ2-5; possibly TRBD1 for D (6 bases). Germline lookup yields CDR1 SQVTM and CDR2 ANQGSEA. Deletions cut 7 bases from V and 7 bases from J, with 19 bases between. This CDR3 is built from 13 residues. The CDR3: CSEGQSPGGTQYF. The CDR3, as DNA: TGCAGCGAGGGACAATCACCGGGTGGGACCCAGTACTTC.

The rearrangement joins TRBV11-1 to TRBJ2-1; D is unclear. CDR1 and CDR2 (germline): SGHAT, FQDESV (reference sequence). V lost 2 bases and J 3 bases, leaving 14 bases between the germline ends. The CDR3 runs 16 residues. The DNA of the CDR3 is TGTGCCAGCAGCTTAAGCCCGATGGGCAGCTACAATGAGCAGTTCTTC. Translation gives CASSLSPMGSYNEQFF.

The chain has TRBV4-3 and TRBJ2-5; D gene unclear. Germline CDR1 and CDR2: LGHNA and YSLEER. Between the trimmed V and J ends, which lost 3 bases and 5 bases, there was a span of 16 bases. CDR3 length: 15 residues. In nucleotides, the CDR3 is TGCGCCAGCAGCCAGGATCGACGGAGAACGGAGACCCAGTACTTC. Its protein product is CASSQDRRRTETQYF.

This sequence joins TRBV6-5 and TRBJ2-5, with 7 bases that match TRBD1. The closer fit of TRBJ2-7 to the DNA end suggests the J call may be wrong. The CDR3 covers 14 residues. Per germline, CDR1 MNHEY and CDR2 SVGAGI. The CDR3 nucleotides are TGTGCCAGCAGTTACTCGAGGGGGCGGAACGAGCAGTACTTC. Translation: CASSYSRGRNEQYF.

The V call is TRBV6-1, the J call TRBJ1-2; 7 bases are a match to TRBD1. The germline CDR1 and CDR2 sequences are MNHNS and SASEGT. The CDR3 consists of 15 residues. The V segment lost 4 bases and the J segment 2 bases; nucleotides outside the gene matches: 7. CDR3 amino acids: CASSGQGWGNYGYTF. CDR3 DNA: TGTGCCAGCAGTGGACAGGGCTGGGGGAACTATGGCTACACCTTC.

The chain employs TRBV27 and TRBJ1-1; TRBD1 might be the D (6 bases). The V end was cut by 3 bases, the J end by 1 base, with 9 bases between. Per the germline V gene, CDR1 is MNHEY and CDR2 is SMNVEV (reference sequence). The CDR3 is 14 amino acids. Here the CDR3 reads CASSFSRGNTEAFF. DNA for the CDR3: TGTGCCAGCAGTTTTTCCAGGGGGAACACTGAAGCTTTCTTT.

The chain links TRBV15 to TRBJ1-2, with 8 positions matching TRBD1. The CDR3 runs 15 residues. J lost 8 bases, V lost 0 bases, and 8 bases had no gene match. Germline loops: CDR1 LNHNV, CDR2 YYDKDF (reference sequence). The CDR3 loop reads CATSREGQGAVGYTF. The CDR3 DNA follows: TGTGCCACCAGCAGAGAAGGCCAGGGGGCAGTAGGCTACACCTTC.

V gene TRBV4-2 combines with J gene TRBJ2-5; tentative D call: TRBD2 (5 bases). Germline V gene sequence: CDR1 LGHNA, CDR2 YNFKEQ. The length of the CDR3 is 14 residues. V was pared by 2 bases and J by 1 base, with 8 bases between. DNA for the CDR3: TGTGCCAGCAGCCAATGGAGCGGCCAAGAGACCCAGTACTTC. This codes for CASSQWSGQETQYF.

This rearrangement joins TRBV4-3 to TRBJ2-3; weak D call: TRBD1 (6 bases). The V gene lost 2 bases and the J gene lost 0 bases, with 27 bases spanning the gap. The CDR3 contains 21 residues. CDR1 and CDR2 (germline): LGHNA, YSLEER. The CDR3 coding sequence is TGCGCCAGCAGCCAAACTCCCACAGGGTTTAAGCTTGGGATAAGCACAGATACGCAGTATTTT. This gives the protein CASSQTPTGFKLGISTDTQYF.

The chain uses TRBV27 and TRBJ2-5; 13 bases are shared with TRBD2. This CDR3 comprises 15 residues. V lost 6 bases, J lost 5 bases, and 6 bases stayed unmatched. Germline V gives CDR1 MNHEY, CDR2 SMNVEV (reference sequence). The CDR3: CASSRGTSGKETQYF. CDR3 bases: TGTGCCAGCAGCCGAGGGACTAGCGGGAAGGAGACCCAGTACTTC.

The chain recombines TRBV7-6 with TRBJ1-1; the D gene is possibly TRBD1 (5 bases). The CDR3 spans 14 residues. Trimming pared 3 bases from V and 4 bases from J, leaving 12 bases between. Germline CDR1 SGHVS, CDR2 FNYEAQ. The CDR3 DNA is TGTGCCAGCAGCTTTGAACCGGGGGGCACTGAAGCTTTCTTT. Residues: CASSFEPGGTEAFF.

V gene TRBV4-2 combines with J gene TRBJ2-3; 12 bases agree with TRBD2. The V segment lost 0 bases and the J segment 2 bases; nucleotides outside the gene matches: 3. The CDR3 has 17 residues. Germline CDR1 reads LGHNA; CDR2 reads YNFKEQ. In nucleotides, the CDR3 is TGTGCCAGCAGCCAAGAGACTAGCGGGAGAGTCACAGATACGCAGTATTTT. Amino acid sequence: CASSQETSGRVTDTQYF.

This chain links TRBV19 with TRBJ2-7, with D perhaps TRBD1 (5 bases). This CDR3 spans 15 amino acids. V lost 2 bases and J 0 bases, leaving 11 bases between the germline ends. CDR1 is LNHDA and CDR2 is SQIVND in the germline V gene (reference sequence). In nucleotides, the CDR3 is TGTGCCAGTAGTATAAAGGGGCTAGGCTCCTACGAGCAGTACTTC. Its translation is CASSIKGLGSYEQYF.

The J gene is TRBJ2-5, the V gene TRBV6-5; tentatively, D is TRBD2 (6 bases). The end of the DNA is better explained by TRBJ2-7, so the J call may be wrong. Germline-derived CDR1 and CDR2 are MNHEY and SVGAGI. This CDR3 comprises 15 residues. CDR3: CASSRPLGGGYEQYF. DNA for the CDR3: TGTGCCAGCAGTCGCCCATTGGGGGGAGGTTACGAGCAGTACTTC.

The rearrangement uses TRBV28 and TRBJ2-2; D not resolved. The CDR3 contains 12 residues. Trimming removed 1 base from V and 10 bases from J, with 7 bases in between. From germline, CDR1 is MDHEN and CDR2 SYDVKM. Here the CDR3 DNA reads TGTGCCAGCAGTTTATCTACCCCGGAGCTGTTTTTT. Encoded protein: CASSLSTPELFF.